The 30 T cell receptor beta chains given below trace back to one sample, sequenced in a study of CD8+ T cells in alopecia areata. Documented treatment: oral pan-JAK inhibitor, 5-10 mg twice daily. Once RNA had been extracted, it was reverse transcribed into cDNA to act as the sequencing template. Using immunoSEQ multiplex PCR, the repertoire was profiled, and TCRdb retains in-frame clones only, with some absent. The profile shows under 350,000 clones, 55% to 75% of them singletons. Specimen: CD4+ T cells sorted from blood, collected at week 24, from a patient treated with tofacitinib. These receptors were collected from a human donor with alopecia areata.

The rearrangement joins TRBV30 to TRBJ2-5; D call uncertain. Between the trimmed V and J ends, which lost 3 bases and 6 bases, there was a span of 11 bases. CDR1 GTSNPN and CDR2 SVGIG come from the germline V gene (reference sequence). The CDR3 is 12 residues long. The CDR3 loop is CAWRGLGKTQYF. The CDR3 DNA reads TGTGCCTGGAGGGGCCTGGGAAAGACCCAGTACTTC.

This clone was counted only a few times. The rearrangement links TRBV5-8 to TRBJ2-3; the D gene is possibly TRBD1 (7 bases). The CDR3 is made up of 15 amino acids. Deletions cut 0 bases from V and 3 bases from J, with 11 bases between. The V gene's germline CDR1 is SGHTS and CDR2 YDEGEE. Here the CDR3 DNA reads TGTGCCAGCAGCTTGGCCAGGGGGGAAACAGATACGCAGTATTTT. Amino acids: CASSLARGETDTQYF.

Only a few counts were recorded for this clone. J is TRBJ1-2 and V is TRBV4-1, with TRBD1 matching over 7 bases. CDR1 is MGHRA, CDR2 YSYEKL, per germline. The length of the CDR3 is 16 residues. V trimming: 0 bases; J trimming: 2 bases; junction bases outside the gene matches: 6. The CDR3 protein is CASSQDGQASNYGYTF. The DNA of the CDR3 is TGCGCCAGCAGCCAAGATGGACAGGCCAGCAACTATGGCTACACCTTC.

The sample holds one count of this clone. V is TRBV2 and J is TRBJ2-1; TRBD1 aligns across 9 bases. The CDR3 consists of 15 residues. The V and J ends lost 8 bases and 5 bases, in that order; junction bases with no gene match: 10. Germline assignment: CDR1 SNHLY and CDR2 FYNNEI. In nucleotides, the CDR3 is TGTGCCAGCTATGAGGGGACAGGGACTCACAATGAGCAGTTCTTC. Protein sequence: CASYEGTGTHNEQFF.

About this clone itself: Other DNA variants within this sample encode the same CDR3. The rearrangement joins TRBV30 to TRBJ1-5; TRBD1 is a possible D gene (6 bases). V lost 5 bases and J lost 5, with 13 bases in between. This CDR3 has 13 residues. The germline gives CDR1 GTSNPN, CDR2 SVGIG (reference sequence). CDR3 in DNA: TGTGCCTGGTCGGGCCAGGGGCATCAGCCCCAGCATTTT. This translates into CAWSGQGHQPQHF.

In this sample, this clone turned up a few times. The chain joins TRBV30 to TRBJ2-5, with D possibly being TRBD2 (6 bases). The V end lost 4 bases, the J end lost 3 bases, and 12 bases lay between the germline ends. The CDR3 covers 13 residues. Germline CDR1 reads GTSNPN; CDR2 reads SVGIG (reference sequence). In nucleotides, the CDR3 is TGTGCCTGGACCTGGACTACTAAAGAGACCCAGTACTTC. Its protein product is CAWTWTTKETQYF.

The rearrangement joins TRBV7-2 to TRBJ2-1; D is unresolved. The CDR3 contains 12 residues. CDR1 and CDR2 (germline): SGHTA, FQGNSA. The V gene lost 4 bases and the J gene lost 13 bases, with 14 bases spanning the gap. The DNA of the CDR3 is TGTGCCAGCAGCTCGTCTAGGACGGTACAGTTCTTC. Its protein is CASSSSRTVQFF.

The DNA of the CDR3 is TGTGCCATCAGTGGGAAGGCCGGAACTGGGGCCAACGTCCTGACTTTC. It yields the protein CAISGKAGTGANVLTF. The chain links TRBV10-3 to TRBJ2-6; D is undetermined. The CDR3 is 16 residues long. Germline V CDR1 and CDR2: ENHRY, SYGVKD. Trimming took 4 bases from V and 2 from J, leaving 12 bases between them.

The chain links TRBV6-5 to TRBJ1-2; D might be TRBD1 (6 bases). The V end lost 5 bases, the J end lost 3 bases, and 7 bases lay between the germline ends. The CDR3 contains 12 residues. Germline V CDR1 and CDR2: MNHEY, SVGAGI. The chain's CDR3 is CASSTGYYGYTF. In nucleotides, the CDR3 is TGTGCCAGCAGTACAGGGTACTATGGCTACACCTTC.

The gene calls are TRBV19 and TRBJ1-2, with D possibly matching TRBD1 (5 bases). V was shortened by 4 bases and J by 2 bases, with 14 bases between the two germline ends. CDR3 length: 15 residues. Germline CDR1 is LNHDA and CDR2 is SQIVND (reference sequence). CDR3 loop: CASSTYASGNYGYTF. The CDR3 DNA reads as TGTGCCAGTAGTACGTACGCATCAGGGAACTATGGCTACACCTTC.

The chain couples TRBV29-1 to TRBJ2-1; TRBD2 might be the D (5 bases). Per germline, CDR1 SQVTM and CDR2 ANQGSEA. This CDR3 region has 13 residues. The germline V and J ends were trimmed by 0 bases and 6 bases, with 9 bases remaining between them. CDR3 residues: CSVEDGDGNEQFF. As DNA, the CDR3 is TGCAGCGTTGAAGACGGGGATGGCAATGAGCAGTTCTTC.

This clone has just a few counts. V gene TRBV6-5 combines with J gene TRBJ1-1; 7 positions agree with TRBD1. Trimming at V came to 6 bases and at J to 3 bases, leaving 10 bases not matched to a gene. In germline, CDR1 is MNHEY, CDR2 SVGAGI. This CDR3 contains 15 residues. CDR3 nucleotide sequence: TGTGCCAGCAGAACCTACGACAGGGCCCACACTGAAGCTTTCTTT. It is translated as CASRTYDRAHTEAFF.

In this sample, this clone turned up once. This chain links TRBV27 with TRBJ1-3, with D maybe TRBD1 (5 bases). V lost 4 bases and J lost 3, with 13 bases in between. CDR1 is MNHEY and CDR2 is SMNVEV in the germline V gene (reference sequence). The CDR3 covers 15 residues. The CDR3 region is CASSSTALDGNTIYF. The CDR3 nucleotides read TGTGCCAGCAGTTCGACAGCGCTTGATGGAAACACCATATATTTT.

DNA of the CDR3: TGCGCCAGCCAAAGGGACAGGGAGTCCCACGAGCAGTACTTC. Protein: CASQRDRESHEQYF. The V and J genes are TRBV23-1 and TRBJ2-7; 9 nucleotides align to TRBD1. TRBV23-1 is assigned to the ORF class and has an uncertain function. The CDR3 extends over 14 amino acids. J gave up 5 bases and V 8 bases, and 10 bases lay outside the gene matches.

The chain uses TRBV4-3 and TRBJ1-1; D not resolved. Germline V gene data show CDR1 as LGHNA and CDR2 as YSLEER. This CDR3 comprises 13 residues. V lost 1 base and J 8 bases, leaving 11 bases between the germline ends. DNA of the CDR3: TGCGCCAGCAGCCAAGGCCCTGACATGGAAGCTTTCTTT. It codes for CASSQGPDMEAFF.

CDR3 amino acids: CASSSPGQGSGGYTF. The CDR3 bases are TGTGCCAGCAGTTCCCCCGGACAGGGGTCGGGAGGCTACACCTTC. The chain uses TRBV28 and TRBJ1-2; 9 positions match TRBD1. Per the germline V gene, CDR1 is MDHEN and CDR2 is SYDVKM. The CDR3 runs 15 residues. Unmatched junction bases numbered 11, after V lost 4 bases and J lost 8 bases.

The genes are TRBV6-5 and TRBJ2-7; D is ambiguous. This CDR3 has 11 amino acids. V was cut by 2 bases and J by 5 bases, with 4 bases left in between. Germline V CDR1 and CDR2: MNHEY, SVGAGI. The CDR3 spells CASSYLDEQYF. In nucleotides, the CDR3 is TGTGCCAGCAGTTACCTGGACGAGCAGTACTTC.

This clone has just a few counts. The chain links TRBV29-1 to TRBJ2-1; unclear D gene. The germline V gene has CDR1 SQVTM and CDR2 ANQGSEA. This CDR3 has 11 residues. V was cut by 7 bases and J by 4 bases, with 8 bases left in between. CDR3: CSGRLYNEQFF. CDR3 DNA: TGCAGCGGTAGGTTATACAATGAGCAGTTCTTC.

As to this clone: The same CDR3 can be traced to other DNA sequences in this sample. CDR3 sequence: CAWSVGGGYTF. The CDR3 DNA reads TGTGCCTGGAGTGTGGGCGGTGGCTACACCTTC. The V and J genes are TRBV30 and TRBJ1-2, with unresolved D. The length of the CDR3 is 11 residues. V lost 0 bases and J lost 7, with 6 bases in between. CDR1 and CDR2 (germline): GTSNPN, SVGIG (reference sequence).

J is TRBJ2-7 and V is TRBV27; TRBD2 matches at 11 bases. The CDR3 is 18 amino acids. Germline V CDR1 and CDR2: MNHEY, SMNVEV (reference sequence). V gave up 2 bases and J gave up 0 bases; unmatched junction bases: 9. The CDR3 spells CASSLKPFSGGASYEQYF. The DNA of the CDR3 is TGTGCCAGCAGTTTAAAACCCTTTAGCGGGGGGGCCTCCTACGAGCAGTACTTC.

The CDR3 loop reads CASRRGFVEQYF. The CDR3 coding sequence is TGTGCCAGCAGGCGTGGTTTTGTCGAGCAGTACTTC. This rearrangement joins TRBV28 to TRBJ2-7, with D hard to call. Germline V gene lookup returns CDR1 MDHEN and CDR2 SYDVKM. The CDR3 loop spans 12 amino acids. V shed 6 bases and J shed 6 bases, with 12 bases lying between them. The full variable domain, its missing parts supplied by reference TRBV28 and TRBJ2-7, is DVKVTQSSRYLVKRTGEKVFLECVQDMDHENMFWYRQDPGLGLRLIYFSYDVKMKEKGDIPEGYSVSREKKERFSLILESASTNQTSMYLCASRRGFVEQYFGPGTRLTVT.

The chain carries TRBV30 and TRBJ2-4; no clear D. Germline-derived CDR1 and CDR2 are GTSNPN and SVGIG (reference sequence). The V and J ends lost 2 bases and 0 bases respectively, with 5 bases between them. The CDR3 covers 13 residues. CDR3 region: CAWSSLAKNIQYF. The CDR3, as DNA: TGTGCCTGGAGTAGCCTAGCCAAAAACATTCAGTACTTC. Drawing the rest from reference TRBV30 and TRBJ2-4, the complete variable domain is SQTIHQWPATLVQPVGSPLSLECTVEGTSNPNLYWYRQAAGRGLQLLFYSVGIGQISSEVPQNLSASRPQDRQFILSSKKLLLSDSGFYLCAWSSLAKNIQYFGAGTRLSVL.

This clone has a handful of counts. The J gene is TRBJ2-1, the V gene TRBV9; D gene uncertain. CDR1 is SGDLS, CDR2 YYNGEE, per germline. Trimming stripped 1 base from V and 5 bases from J, with 16 bases between. The CDR3 runs 16 residues. The CDR3 bases are TGTGCCAGCAGCGTAAGGCCCCAGTTGGATGACAATGAGCAGTTCTTC. Amino acids: CASSVRPQLDDNEQFF.

This clone came up once. This chain connects TRBV7-2 to TRBJ2-7; TRBD1 matches 10 bases. Germline V lookup: CDR1 SGHTA, CDR2 FQGNSA. This CDR3 is built from 14 residues. Trimming at V came to 5 bases and at J to 5 bases, leaving 6 bases not matched to a gene. The CDR3 spells CASSTRQGANEQYF. The CDR3 nucleotides are TGTGCCAGCAGCACACGACAGGGGGCGAACGAGCAGTACTTC.

This clone was detected only a few times. CDR3 protein: CASSRPGGAFGYTF. The CDR3 coding sequence is TGTGCCAGCAGCCGACCAGGGGGCGCATTTGGCTACACCTTC. The V and J genes are TRBV28 and TRBJ1-2, with 8 bases matching TRBD1. The germline V gene has CDR1 MDHEN and CDR2 SYDVKM. This CDR3 contains 14 residues. The trim removed 6 bases at V and 7 bases at J, leaving 10 bases unmatched.

The CDR3 DNA sequence: TGTGCCAGCAGAAGCGGGGTAACAGATACGCAGTATTTT. It codes for CASRSGVTDTQYF. The rearrangement joins TRBV9 to TRBJ2-3; 7 bases align to TRBD2. The germline gives CDR1 SGDLS, CDR2 YYNGEE. This CDR3 is built from 13 residues. V was clipped by 5 bases and J by 3 bases; unmatched bases: 3.

The table lists this clone with a few counts. This sequence joins TRBV5-4 and TRBJ2-7; TRBD1 matches 10 bases. The CDR3 spans 15 residues. Looked up from germline, CDR1 is SGHNT and CDR2 is YYREEE (reference sequence). V lost 4 bases, J lost 3 bases, and 7 bases stayed unmatched. The CDR3 DNA follows: TGTGCCAGCAGCGCCGGGACAGGGGTGGTCTACGAGCAGTACTTC. This sequence encodes CASSAGTGVVYEQYF.

J is TRBJ1-2 and V is TRBV4-2, with D maybe TRBD1 (5 bases). The CDR3 has 17 amino acids. Germline-derived CDR1 and CDR2 are LGHNA and YNFKEQ. V dropped 1 base and J dropped 7 bases, with 22 bases sitting between them. The DNA of the CDR3 is TGTGCCAGCAGCCAAGGCCCTGGGGACGGTGCTCTATTTGGCTACACCTTC. As protein: CASSQGPGDGALFGYTF.

This clone has more than one count but fewer than ten. V and J are TRBV28 and TRBJ1-2, with D perhaps matching TRBD1 (5 bases). Germline CDR1 is MDHEN and CDR2 is SYDVKM. Between the trimmed V and J ends, which lost 4 bases and 3 bases, there was a span of 9 bases. The CDR3 consists of 13 residues. The CDR3 spells CASSWGRDYGYTF. Here the CDR3 DNA reads TGTGCCAGCAGTTGGGGACGTGACTATGGCTACACCTTC.

This clone was seen only a few times. The CDR3 loop reads CSAKTDEAFF. The CDR3 nucleotides are TGCAGTGCCAAGACCGACGAAGCTTTCTTT. The chain employs TRBV20-1 and TRBJ1-1; D unresolved. V lost 6 bases and J 8 bases, leaving 10 bases between the germline ends. The CDR3 extends over 10 amino acids. From germline, CDR1 is DFQATT and CDR2 SNEGSKA (reference sequence).